These 29 T cell receptor beta chains share one sample of origin, sequenced in a study of cytomegalovirus exposure and HLA in healthy donors. Measured with immunoSEQ multiplex PCR; TCRdb has only the in-frame clones, and not every one. The sample consists of 300,000 or so clones, approximately 91% of them appearing once. The sequenced sample consisted of PBMCs. The receptor set was obtained from a man aged 25-45 years in good health and CMV-seronegative.

The CDR3 coding sequence is TGTGCCAGCAGCGGACGAGGGGGCCTGGGGAATGAGCAGTTCTTC. Amino acid sequence: CASSGRGGLGNEQFF. The V and J genes are TRBV5-4 and TRBJ2-1; 7 bases fit TRBD1. Germline V gene sequence: CDR1 SGHNT, CDR2 YYREEE (reference sequence). J was trimmed by 7 bases and V by 4 bases; bases with no gene match: 11. The CDR3 runs to 15 residues.

The CDR3 DNA follows: TGTGCTAGTGGTCCTCTCGGGACAGGCTCTGGAAACACCATATATTTT. Encoded protein: CASGPLGTGSGNTIYF. The rearrangement uses TRBV12-5 and TRBJ1-3; 8 positions agree with TRBD1. The germline V gene has CDR1 LGHNT and CDR2 FRNRAP. The CDR3 consists of 16 residues. V shed 5 bases, J shed 0 bases, and the junction held 6 bases outside the gene matches. The whole variable domain, filled in from reference TRBV12-5 and TRBJ1-3, reads DARVTQTPRHKVTEMGQEVTMRCQPILGHNTVFWYRQTMMQGLELLAYFRNRAPLDDSGMPKDRFSAEMPDATLATLKIQPSEPRDSAVYFCASGPLGTGSGNTIYFGEGSWLTVV.

The rearrangement joins TRBV18 to TRBJ2-1, with TRBD2 identical over 7 bases. Germline V gene lookup returns CDR1 KGHSH and CDR2 LQKENI. Trimming took 6 bases from V and 10 from J; bases not matched to a gene: 9. The length of the CDR3 is 13 residues. The CDR3 nucleotides are TGTGCCAGCTCGCCTCAACTAGCGAACGAGCAGTTCTTC. Translation: CASSPQLANEQFF.

CDR3 sequence: CASISPGQPNSPLHF. Written as DNA, the CDR3 is TGTGCCAGCATTTCCCCGGGACAGCCTAATTCACCCCTCCACTTT. The rearrangement joins TRBV6-6 to TRBJ1-6, with TRBD1 matching 7 bases. CDR1 and CDR2 from the germline V gene are MNHNY and SVGAGI (reference sequence). V was pared by 7 bases and J by 6 bases, with 9 bases of the junction left unmatched. The CDR3 is 15 residues long.

The CDR3 loop reads CASSDKPQGYEQYF. The CDR3 DNA reads as TGTGCCAGCAGCGACAAGCCCCAGGGATACGAGCAGTACTTC. The rearrangement joins TRBV11-2 to TRBJ2-7; maybe TRBD1 (5 bases). Trimming took off 5 bases at V and 4 bases at J, with 15 bases between the two ends. Germline V gene lookup returns CDR1 SGHAT and CDR2 FQNNGV. The CDR3 extends over 14 amino acids.

This clone has a handful of counts. In DNA form, the CDR3 reads TGTGCAAGTCGCTTACCCCATATCAGGGCAACTAATGAAAAACTGTTTTTT. Protein product: CASRLPHIRATNEKLFF. The rearrangement uses TRBV12-2 and TRBJ1-4; the table's D call TRBD1 went unverified against the DNA. TRBV12-2 is a pseudogene locus. The CDR3 extends over 17 amino acids.

The chain uses TRBV5-1 and TRBJ1-2; no definite D call. Germline V gene data show CDR1 as SGHRS and CDR2 as YFSETQ. The CDR3 has 11 residues. The V gene lost 2 bases and the J gene lost 14 bases, with 13 bases spanning the gap. CDR3 DNA sequence: TGCGCCAGCAGCTTCGGTCTCGGGTGGACCTTC. It translates to CASSFGLGWTF.

This chain links TRBV19 with TRBJ2-7, with 9 bases lining up with TRBD1. V lost 3 bases, J lost 6 bases, and 9 bases stayed unmatched. This CDR3 is 15 amino acids long. Germline loops: CDR1 LNHDA, CDR2 SQIVND (reference sequence). CDR3 sequence: CASSIVGQGTAEQYF. Written as DNA, the CDR3 is TGTGCCAGTAGTATTGTTGGACAGGGGACCGCCGAGCAGTACTTC.

This chain uses TRBV13 with TRBJ2-7; 9 bases are shared with TRBD1. The ends lost 1 base at V and 2 bases at J; junction bases unmatched: 3. The CDR3 is 15 amino acids. Germline V CDR1 and CDR2: PRHDT, FYEKMQ (reference sequence). The CDR3 reads CASSLEGQGTYEQYF. The CDR3 DNA sequence: TGTGCCAGCAGCTTAGAGGGACAGGGCACCTACGAGCAGTACTTC.

This chain links TRBV27 with TRBJ1-4; D possibly corresponds to TRBD1 (6 bases). V dropped 2 bases and J dropped 4 bases, with 11 bases sitting between them. This CDR3 contains 15 residues. Germline V gene sequence: CDR1 MNHEY, CDR2 SMNVEV (reference sequence). CDR3 DNA sequence: TGTGCCAGCAGTTTAACACAGGGCCTTAATGAAAAACTGTTTTTT. Protein: CASSLTQGLNEKLFF.

This chain's CDR3 is CASSLPGSGNTEAFF. The CDR3, as DNA: TGCGCCAGCAGCTTACCCGGGTCGGGGAACACTGAAGCTTTCTTT. The gene calls are TRBV5-1 and TRBJ1-1; D gene ambiguous. This CDR3 is 15 amino acids long. Trimming cost V 2 bases and J 1 base, with 12 bases left between them. Germline V gene data show CDR1 as SGHRS and CDR2 as YFSETQ.

This chain uses TRBV5-1 with TRBJ2-7; tentatively, D is TRBD1 (6 bases). V was trimmed by 7 bases and J by 2 bases, leaving 16 bases between them. Germline CDR1 reads SGHRS; CDR2 reads YFSETQ. The CDR3 is 14 residues long. The CDR3 loop is CASGPRGGTYEQYF. In DNA, the CDR3 is TGCGCCAGCGGCCCCCGAGGGGGAACCTACGAGCAGTACTTC. Drawing the rest from reference TRBV5-1 and TRBJ2-7, the complete variable domain is KAGVTQTPRYLIKTRGQQVTLSCSPISGHRSVSWYQQTPGQGLQFLFEYFSETQRNKGNFPGRFSGRQFSNSRSEMNVSTLELGDSALYLCASGPRGGTYEQYFGPGTRLTVT.

The V and J genes are TRBV18 and TRBJ1-1; 9 nucleotides align to TRBD1. The CDR3 length is 14 residues. The trim removed 5 bases at V and 10 bases at J, leaving 11 bases unmatched. Germline loops: CDR1 KGHSH, CDR2 LQKENI. The CDR3 sequence: CASSEAGTGRSAFF. The CDR3 nucleotides read TGTGCCAGCTCAGAAGCCGGGACAGGGAGGTCAGCTTTCTTT.

This rearrangement joins TRBV6-5 to TRBJ1-2; 8 bases line up with TRBD1. CDR1 and CDR2 (germline): MNHEY, SVGAGI. This CDR3 comprises 13 residues. The V and J ends lost 7 bases and 4 bases, in that order; junction bases with no gene match: 5. CDR3 DNA sequence: TGTGCCAGCAACCCGGGGACAGGCTATGGCTACACCTTC. Amino acids: CASNPGTGYGYTF.

The chain combines TRBV5-6 with TRBJ2-1; D is unclear. This CDR3 contains 15 residues. Germline CDR1 reads SGHDT; CDR2 reads YYEEEE. The ends were cut back, 2 bases at V and 1 base at J, with 10 bases in the middle. For the CDR3, the DNA is TGTGCCAGCAGCTTAAAGACTCATTCCTACAATGAGCAGTTCTTC. Protein sequence: CASSLKTHSYNEQFF.

The chain uses TRBV5-4 and TRBJ2-7; D uncertain. This CDR3 has 12 residues. Germline loops: CDR1 SGHNT, CDR2 YYREEE (reference sequence). Trimming left V 2 bases short and J 6 bases short, with 9 bases between. The CDR3 DNA sequence: TGTGCCAGCAGCTTTCAGGCAAGCGAGCAGTACTTC. Translated: CASSFQASEQYF.

This clone has just a few counts. The chain combines TRBV9 with TRBJ1-6; 7 bases are a match to TRBD1. This CDR3 region has 13 residues. From germline, CDR1 is SGDLS and CDR2 YYNGEE. V lost 3 bases and J lost 10; bases outside the gene matches: 4. DNA of the CDR3: TGTGCCAGCAGCGGGACAGGAGGATCACCCCTCCACTTT. Amino acids: CASSGTGGSPLHF.

J is TRBJ2-3 and V is TRBV27; TRBD1 agrees at 7 bases. V lost 5 bases, J lost 9 bases, and 5 bases stayed unmatched. Germline CDR1 MNHEY, CDR2 SMNVEV (reference sequence). The CDR3 contains 12 residues. CDR3 DNA sequence: TGTGCCAGCAGTCTAGGGGGCCGGACGCAGTATTTT. This gives the protein CASSLGGRTQYF.

J is TRBJ1-2 and V is TRBV6-6, with D hard to call. Germline values: CDR1 MNHNY, CDR2 SVGAGI (reference sequence). V was cut by 5 bases and J by 8 bases, with 12 bases left in between. The CDR3 has 12 residues. The CDR3 bases are TGTGCCAGCAGTACTGTGTCCGGGGGCTACACCTTC. This translates into CASSTVSGGYTF.

V and J are TRBV5-1 and TRBJ2-5, with a tentative D call TRBD2 (6 bases). Trimming shortened V by 4 bases and J by 3 bases, and 22 bases separated the two germline ends. The CDR3 contains 17 residues. Germline V gene lookup returns CDR1 SGHRS and CDR2 YFSETQ. CDR3 sequence (DNA): TGCGCCAGCAGCCCCTCGGTGGTTAGCGGAGCCAAAGAGACCCAGTACTTC. Protein: CASSPSVVSGAKETQYF.

This chain links TRBV9 with TRBJ1-4; maybe TRBD1 (5 bases). Germline V gene sequence: CDR1 SGDLS, CDR2 YYNGEE. There are 13 residues in the CDR3. V lost 3 bases and J 3 bases, leaving 6 bases between the germline ends. DNA for the CDR3: TGTGCCAGCAGCGCCAGGGCTAATGAAAAACTGTTTTTT. Translating it yields CASSARANEKLFF.

The CDR3 sequence: CASSLATGNPGEQYF. The CDR3 DNA reads TGCGCCAGCAGCTTGGCTACAGGGAATCCAGGGGAGCAGTACTTC. The V gene is TRBV5-1, the J gene TRBJ2-7, with D perhaps TRBD1 (6 bases). V lost 0 bases to trimming and J lost 7 bases, with 17 bases between them. CDR3 length equals 15 residues. Germline V gene lookup returns CDR1 SGHRS and CDR2 YFSETQ.

The genes are TRBV7-9 and TRBJ2-1; 7 nucleotides line up with TRBD1. Germline CDR1 is SEHNR and CDR2 is FQNEAQ (reference sequence). The V gene end was trimmed by 3 bases and the J gene end by 4 bases; junction bases not matched to a gene: 3. The CDR3 covers 14 residues. The CDR3 DNA reads as TGTGCCAGCAGCTTCAGACAGGGTTACAATGAGCAGTTCTTC. It is translated as CASSFRQGYNEQFF.

The CDR3 DNA sequence: TGTGCCAGCAGCGTCACAGGGGGCCGGGGAAAGTTCTTC. Residues: CASSVTGGRGKFF. This chain connects TRBV6-5 to TRBJ2-1; the match to TRBD1 covers 9 bases. The CDR3 is 13 amino acids. Germline CDR1 and CDR2: MNHEY and SVGAGI. Unmatched junction bases numbered 11, after V lost 6 bases and J lost 14 bases.

The chain links TRBV2 to TRBJ2-5; 9 nucleotides align to TRBD1. J gave up 1 base and V 11 bases, and 11 bases lay outside the gene matches. CDR3 length equals 15 residues. Germline V gene data show CDR1 as SNHLY and CDR2 as FYNNEI. CDR3 sequence reads: CAAEGQGILQETQYF. The CDR3 DNA reads TGTGCCGCAGAAGGACAGGGGATTCTCCAAGAGACCCAGTACTTC.

V usage is TRBV10-2 and J usage is TRBJ2-2; a possible D gene is TRBD1 (5 bases). V gave up 0 bases and J gave up 7 bases, with 15 bases separating them. Per the germline V gene, CDR1 is WSHSY and CDR2 is SAAADI. CDR3 length equals 16 residues. CDR3 bases: TGCGCCAGCAGTGAGTCCTTTGTCATGGGGCTCGGGGAGCTGTTTTTT. Translated: CASSESFVMGLGELFF.

This clone was detected only a few times. In nucleotides, the CDR3 is TGTGCCAGCAGATGGACAGTAACCTCCTACGAGCAGTACTTC. It encodes CASRWTVTSYEQYF. V and J are TRBV6-1 and TRBJ2-7; possibly TRBD1 for D (6 bases). This CDR3 is built from 14 residues. Per the germline V gene, CDR1 is MNHNS and CDR2 is SASEGT. Trimming left V 6 bases short and J 0 bases short, with 12 bases between.

The chain couples TRBV7-2 to TRBJ2-7; a possible D gene is TRBD2 (6 bases). Trimming removed 4 bases from V and 2 bases from J, with 27 bases in between. The CDR3 has 19 residues. Looked up from germline, CDR1 is SGHTA and CDR2 is FQGNSA. The CDR3 DNA reads as TGTGCCAGCAGCTCGAGTCACCTCCGGGGTAGCGGTTATCCCTACGAGCAGTACTTC. Its protein product is CASSSSHLRGSGYPYEQYF.

V and J are TRBV4-3 and TRBJ1-2; perhaps TRBD1 as D (5 bases). From germline, CDR1 is LGHNA and CDR2 YSLEER. CDR3 length: 17 residues. Trimming took off 0 bases at V and 4 bases at J, with 18 bases between the two ends. The CDR3 DNA reads TGCGCCAGCAGCCAAGACCTCCAGGGCAGCCCCTTCTATGGCTACACCTTC. It encodes CASSQDLQGSPFYGYTF.